The 14 T cell receptor beta chains below were found in one sample sequenced in a study of T cell responses to AZD1222 COVID-19 vaccine. Assay used: immunoSEQ multiplex PCR; TCRdb lists only in-frame clones, some missing. The sample carries just over 90,000 clones, 85% to 90% recorded once. This sample comprised peripheral blood, obtained 28 days after the second AZD1222 dose. The receptors here all came from an adult who received the AZD1222 COVID-19 vaccine.

The gene calls are TRBV24-1 and TRBJ2-1; no clear D. The germline gives CDR1 KGHDR, CDR2 SFDVKD. The CDR3 is 13 amino acids. V was clipped by 3 bases and J by 8 bases, with 10 bases between them. As DNA, the CDR3 is TGTGCCACCAGTGATCCCGGACGATATGAGCAGTTCTTC. It is translated as CATSDPGRYEQFF.

The chain links TRBV25-1 to TRBJ2-7; D is perhaps TRBD1 (6 bases). The CDR3 totals 12 residues. Germline CDR1 reads MGHDK; CDR2 reads SYGVNS. The ends were cut back, 6 bases at V and 3 bases at J, with 9 bases in the middle. CDR3 sequence (DNA): TGTGCCAGCAGACAGGGAGACTACGAGCAGTACTTC. The encoded protein is CASRQGDYEQYF.

J is TRBJ1-2 and V is TRBV28; D not certain. The V gene's germline CDR1 is MDHEN and CDR2 SYDVKM. V was clipped by 5 bases and J by 4 bases, with 5 bases between them. This CDR3 is built from 11 residues. CDR3 in DNA: TGTGCCAGCAGTCCAGCCTATGGCTACACCTTC. This sequence encodes CASSPAYGYTF.

V and J are TRBV6-5 and TRBJ1-2; tentatively, D is TRBD1 (5 bases). The CDR3 sequence is 12 residues long. Between the trimmed V and J ends, which lost 8 bases and 3 bases, there was a span of 10 bases. Per the germline V gene, CDR1 is MNHEY and CDR2 is SVGAGI. CDR3 DNA sequence: TGTGCCAGCGTTGGGGGGGACTATGGCTACACCTTC. It specifies CASVGGDYGYTF.

The V and J genes are TRBV30 and TRBJ2-3; D uncertain. The CDR3 is made up of 15 amino acids. The germline V and J ends were trimmed by 3 bases and 2 bases, with 15 bases remaining between them. Looked up from germline, CDR1 is GTSNPN and CDR2 is SVGIG (reference sequence). CDR3 DNA: TGTGCCTGGAGGAACGTGGGTTCAGTCACAGATACGCAGTATTTT. Amino acids: CAWRNVGSVTDTQYF.

In its sample, this clone was seen once. This chain links TRBV7-3 with TRBJ1-2; 8 bases are shared with TRBD1. This CDR3 has 13 residues. V shed 4 bases and J 8 bases; nucleotides not matched to a gene: 6. Germline V CDR1 and CDR2: SGHTA, FQGTGA. CDR3 region: CASSSTGGDGYTF. CDR3 bases: TGTGCCAGCAGCTCAACAGGGGGAGACGGCTACACCTTC.

As DNA, the CDR3 is TGTGCCAGCAGTCCCACAGGGGGCGGGGATGGCTACACCTTC. This gives the protein CASSPTGGGDGYTF. The V gene is TRBV25-1, the J gene TRBJ1-2, with 9 bases that match TRBD1. V shed 5 bases and J 6 bases; nucleotides not matched to a gene: 7. The length of the CDR3 is 14 residues. Germline CDR1 and CDR2: MGHDK and SYGVNS.

V usage is TRBV5-1 and J usage is TRBJ2-1, with TRBD2 identical over 9 bases. Losses at the gene ends were 0 bases for V and 0 bases for J; bases not matched to a gene: 4. Germline V lookup: CDR1 SGHRS, CDR2 YFSETQ. The CDR3 totals 17 residues. The CDR3, as DNA: TGCGCCAGCAGCTTGGGGGGACTAGCCAGCTCCTACAATGAGCAGTTCTTC. Protein product: CASSLGGLASSYNEQFF.

The rearrangement uses TRBV15 and TRBJ1-4; 7 nucleotides match TRBD1. The CDR3 runs 17 residues. The ends lost 3 bases at V and 8 bases at J; junction bases unmatched: 15. Germline assignment: CDR1 LNHNV and CDR2 YYDKDF (reference sequence). CDR3 DNA sequence: TGTGCCACCAGCAGGACCGAGGACAGGATAGGGAAGGAAAAACTGTTTTTT. This sequence encodes CATSRTEDRIGKEKLFF.

In DNA, the CDR3 is TGTGCCAGCAGTTACTCGGGGCCAAACCAAGATACGCAGTATTTT. The encoded protein is CASSYSGPNQDTQYF. This chain joins TRBV6-5 and TRBJ2-3; TRBD1 is a possible D gene (5 bases). The germline V and J ends were trimmed by 0 bases and 5 bases, with 12 bases remaining between them. Per the germline V gene, CDR1 is MNHEY and CDR2 is SVGAGI. The CDR3 covers 15 residues.

The V and J genes are TRBV2 and TRBJ2-3; maybe TRBD2 (6 bases). CDR1 is SNHLY, CDR2 FYNNEI, per germline. The CDR3 loop spans 15 amino acids. The V gene lost 10 bases and the J gene lost 1 base, with 18 bases spanning the gap. The chain's CDR3 is CATGRYNGGTDTQYF. The DNA of the CDR3 is TGTGCCACCGGGAGATATAACGGGGGCACAGATACGCAGTATTTT.

The chain carries TRBV11-3 and TRBJ2-1, with 12 bases fitting TRBD2. CDR1 and CDR2 from the germline V gene are SGHNT and YENEEA. The V segment lost 4 bases and the J segment 4 bases; nucleotides outside the gene matches: 2. The CDR3 has 15 residues. CDR3 sequence reads: CASSWGTSGYNEQFF. The CDR3 nucleotides are TGTGCCAGCAGCTGGGGGACTAGCGGGTACAATGAGCAGTTCTTC. Drawing the rest from reference TRBV11-3 and TRBJ2-1, the complete variable domain is EAGVVQSPRYKIIEKKQPVAFWCNPISGHNTLYWYLQNLGQGPELLIRYENEEAVDDSQLPKDRFSAERLKGVDSTLKIQPAELGDSAVYLCASSWGTSGYNEQFFGPGTRLTVL.

This chain uses TRBV5-1 with TRBJ1-2; no definite D call. V was trimmed by 3 bases and J by 2 bases, leaving 11 bases between them. Per germline, CDR1 SGHRS and CDR2 YFSETQ. The CDR3 is 14 amino acids. CDR3 nucleotide sequence: TGCGCCAGCAGCTCCTATGAACCCAACTATGGCTACACCTTC. It yields the protein CASSSYEPNYGYTF.

This rearrangement joins TRBV3-1 (or the pseudogene TRBV3-2) to TRBJ1-5, with TRBD1 as a possible D gene (5 bases). From germline, CDR1 is LGHDT and CDR2 YNNKEL (reference sequence). This CDR3 spans 15 amino acids. V dropped 4 bases and J dropped 3 bases, with 13 bases sitting between them. CDR3 sequence: CASSPEGRDNQPQHF. CDR3 nucleotide sequence: TGTGCCAGCAGCCCGGAAGGCAGGGACAATCAGCCCCAGCATTTT.